The 2 T cell receptor beta chains reported below all come from one sample, sequenced in a study of cytomegalovirus exposure and HLA in healthy donors. Amplification used 60 Vbeta primers and 13 Jbeta primers. The data were produced by immunoSEQ multiplex PCR, yet TCRdb's version contains in-frame clones alone and is incomplete. The sample consists of roughly 130,000 clones, about 81% of them appearing once. Sequencing used PBMCs. The origin of the receptors is a woman aged 40-49 years in good health and CMV-seropositive.

The chain carries TRBV19 and TRBJ1-2; possibly TRBD1 for D (6 bases). Looked up from germline, CDR1 is LNHDA and CDR2 is SQIVND (reference sequence). The CDR3 contains 12 residues. V lost 3 bases, J lost 6 bases, and 8 bases lay in between. The CDR3 here is CASSMGANGYTF. The CDR3 nucleotides read TGTGCCAGTAGTATGGGGGCGAATGGCTACACCTTC.

This clone was picked up one time. The chain uses TRBV19 and TRBJ2-2, with a possible D match to TRBD1 (5 bases). Looked up from germline, CDR1 is LNHDA and CDR2 is SQIVND (reference sequence). V lost 1 base to trimming and J lost 7 bases, with 13 bases between them. CDR3 length: 15 amino acids. CDR3 in DNA: TGTGCCAGTAGTATAGTTCCAGGGATGGGCGGGGAGCTGTTTTTT. This codes for CASSIVPGMGGELFF.